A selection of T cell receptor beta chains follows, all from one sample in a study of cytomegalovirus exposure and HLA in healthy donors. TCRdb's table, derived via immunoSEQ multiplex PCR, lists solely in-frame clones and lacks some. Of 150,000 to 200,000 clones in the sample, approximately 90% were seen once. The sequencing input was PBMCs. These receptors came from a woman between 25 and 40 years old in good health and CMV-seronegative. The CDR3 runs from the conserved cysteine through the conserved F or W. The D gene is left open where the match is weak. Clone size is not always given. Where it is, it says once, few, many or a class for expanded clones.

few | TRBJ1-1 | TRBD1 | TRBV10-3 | CAIKGTENTEAFF | TGTGCCATCAAGGGGACAGAGAACACTGAAGCTTTCTTT
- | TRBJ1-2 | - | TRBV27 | CASSLGQSTGYYGYTF | TGTGCCAGCAGTTTAGGACAGTCCACGGGTTACTATGGCTACACCTTC
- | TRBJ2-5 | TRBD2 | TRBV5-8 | CASSPTGGTWGDQYF | TGTGCCAGCTCCCCCACCGGGGGGACCTGGGGGGACCAGTACTTC
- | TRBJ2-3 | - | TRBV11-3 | CASSPVGADTQYF | TGTGCCAGCAGCCCCGTGGGGGCGGATACGCAGTATTTT
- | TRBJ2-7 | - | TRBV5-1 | CASSLGRQTYEQYF | TGCGCCAGCAGTCTGGGCAGACAAACCTACGAGCAGTACTTC
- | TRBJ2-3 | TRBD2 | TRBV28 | CASRVTSGATDTQYF | TGTGCCAGCAGGGTGACTAGCGGGGCCACAGATACGCAGTATTTT
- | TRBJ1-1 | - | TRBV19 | CASSISGQPLNTEAFF | TGTGCCAGTAGTATTTCCGGACAGCCCCTTAACACTGAAGCTTTCTTT
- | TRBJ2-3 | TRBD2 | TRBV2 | CASEQGLAGRTDTQYF | TGTGCCAGCGAACAAGGACTAGCGGGACGCACAGATACGCAGTATTTT
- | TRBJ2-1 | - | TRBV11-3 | CASSYGGAAYNEQFF | TGTGCCAGCAGCTATGGGGGGGCCGCCTACAATGAGCAGTTCTTC
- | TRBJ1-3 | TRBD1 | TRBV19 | CASTLRGASGNTIYF | TGTGCCAGTACCCTCAGGGGGGCATCTGGAAACACCATATATTTT
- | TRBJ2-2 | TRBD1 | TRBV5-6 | CASSPDRVDTGELFF | TGTGCCAGCAGCCCGGACAGGGTTGACACCGGGGAGCTGTTTTTT
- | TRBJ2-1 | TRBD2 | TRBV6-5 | CASSLAGATYNEQFF | TGTGCCAGCAGTTTAGCGGGGGCAACCTACAATGAGCAGTTCTTC
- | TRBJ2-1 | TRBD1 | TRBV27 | CASTWTGLNNEQFF | TGTGCCAGCACCTGGACAGGGCTGAACAATGAGCAGTTCTTC
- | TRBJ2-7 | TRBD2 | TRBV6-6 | CASSYAGAGYF | TGTGCCAGCAGTTACGCGGGAGCAGGGTACTTC
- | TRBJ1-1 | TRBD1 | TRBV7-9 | CASSSPPPGGTEAFF | TGTGCCAGCAGCTCCCCCCCGCCAGGGGGCACTGAAGCTTTCTTT
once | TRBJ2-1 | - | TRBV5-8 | CASSLPYNEQFF | TGTGCCAGCAGCTTGCCTTACAATGAGCAGTTCTTC
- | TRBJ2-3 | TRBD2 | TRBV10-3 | CAISELANTQYF | TGTGCCATCAGTGAACTAGCGAACACGCAGTATTTT
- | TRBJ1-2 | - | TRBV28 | CASRVGPRRAQYGYTF | TGTGCCAGCAGAGTTGGCCCCAGAAGAGCGCAGTATGGCTACACCTTC
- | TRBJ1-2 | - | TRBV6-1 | CASSEIFAGLDYGYTF | TGTGCCAGCAGTGAAATATTTGCCGGGTTGGACTATGGCTACACCTTC
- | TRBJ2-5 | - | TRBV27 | CASRIQGRGETQYF | TGTGCCAGCAGGATACAGGGTAGGGGAGAGACCCAGTACTTC
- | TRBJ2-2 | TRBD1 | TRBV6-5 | CASNPSGGNTGELFF | TGTGCCAGCAATCCCTCAGGGGGTAACACCGGGGAGCTGTTTTTT
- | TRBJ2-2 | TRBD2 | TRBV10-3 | CAISATSGVNTGELFF | TGTGCCATCAGTGCAACTAGCGGGGTGAACACCGGGGAGCTGTTTTTT
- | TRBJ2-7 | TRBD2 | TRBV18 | CASSRLAGANEQYF | TGTGCCAGCTCAAGACTAGCGGGAGCTAACGAGCAGTACTTC
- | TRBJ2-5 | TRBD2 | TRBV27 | CASSLGGRAKETQYF | TGTGCCAGCAGTTTAGGCGGGAGGGCGAAAGAGACCCAGTACTTC
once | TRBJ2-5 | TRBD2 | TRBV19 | CASSSRLAGQQETQYF | TGTGCCAGTAGCTCAAGACTAGCGGGACAACAAGAGACCCAGTACTTC
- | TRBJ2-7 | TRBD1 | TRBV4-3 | CASSQGTGVYEQYF | TGCGCCAGCAGCCAAGGGACAGGCGTCTACGAGCAGTACTTC
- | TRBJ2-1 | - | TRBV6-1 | CASSEAPTSHNEQFF | TGTGCCAGCAGTGAAGCCCCTACGAGCCACAATGAGCAGTTCTTC
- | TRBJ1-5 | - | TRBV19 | CASSISGGRNQPQHF | TGTGCCAGTAGTATTTCCGGGGGGCGCAATCAGCCCCAGCATTTT
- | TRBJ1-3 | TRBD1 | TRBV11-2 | CASSRDRGSGNTIYF | TGTGCCAGCAGTCGCGACAGGGGCTCTGGAAACACCATATATTTT
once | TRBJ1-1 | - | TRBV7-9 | CASSSDGQLHTEAFF | TGTGCCAGCAGCTCCGACGGACAGCTACACACTGAAGCTTTCTTT
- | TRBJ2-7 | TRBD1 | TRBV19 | CASSDPGTGSLEQYF | TGTGCCAGTAGTGACCCAGGGACAGGCTCCCTCGAGCAGTACTTC
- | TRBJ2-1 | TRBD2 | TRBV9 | CASSPGLVRTYNEQFF | TGTGCCAGCAGCCCCGGACTAGTCCGTACCTACAATGAGCAGTTCTTC
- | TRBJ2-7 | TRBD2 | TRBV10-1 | CASFPGTSYEQYF | TGCGCCAGCTTCCCAGGGACTAGCTACGAGCAGTACTTC
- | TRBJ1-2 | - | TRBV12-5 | CASGLLPPMTNGYTF | TGTGCTAGTGGTTTGTTGCCTCCCATGACAAATGGCTACACCTTC
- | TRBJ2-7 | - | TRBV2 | CARARSTGPSEQYF | TGTGCCAGGGCCAGATCTACAGGGCCCTCCGAGCAGTACTTC
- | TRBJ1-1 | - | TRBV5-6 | CASSSLVRGGTEAFF | TGTGCCAGCAGCTCTTTAGTCAGGGGCGGCACTGAAGCTTTCTTT
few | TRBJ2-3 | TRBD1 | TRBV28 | CASTLQGFITDTQYF | TGTGCCAGCACCCTACAGGGGTTCATAACAGATACGCAGTATTTT
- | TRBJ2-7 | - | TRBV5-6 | CASSPSRAYEQYF | TGTGCCAGCAGCCCCTCCCGGGCCTACGAGCAGTACTTC
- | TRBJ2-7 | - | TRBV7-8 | CASSQGHPTYEQYF | TGTGCCAGCAGCCAGGGACATCCCACCTACGAGCAGTACTTC
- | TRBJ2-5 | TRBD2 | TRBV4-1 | CASSQDRLAGGQETQYF | TGCGCCAGCAGCCAAGATCGGCTAGCGGGGGGCCAAGAGACCCAGTACTTC
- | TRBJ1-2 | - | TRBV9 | CASRTSTGIYGYTF | TGTGCCAGCCGAACTTCTACAGGAATCTATGGCTACACCTTC
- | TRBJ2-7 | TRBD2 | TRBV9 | CASSPRGGSYPYEQYF | TGTGCCAGCAGCCCTCGGGGGGGGTCCTACCCCTACGAGCAGTACTTC
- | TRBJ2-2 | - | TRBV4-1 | CASSQDQGRGTGELFF | TGCGCCAGCAGCCAAGATCAGGGGAGGGGTACCGGGGAGCTGTTTTTT